Shown below are 24 T cell receptor beta chains from a single sample sequenced in a study of cytomegalovirus exposure and HLA in healthy donors. Using immunoSEQ multiplex PCR, the repertoire was profiled, and TCRdb retains in-frame clones only, with some absent. The table includes approximately 110,000 clones, about nine tenths detected once. The sequencing sample was made of PBMCs. Every receptor here comes from a woman aged 18-29 years in good health and CMV-seronegative.

The CDR3 here is CASSFGGTIYEQYF. The CDR3, as DNA: TGTGCCAGCAGCTTCGGGGGTACGATCTACGAGCAGTACTTC. The chain carries TRBV7-2 and TRBJ2-7; maybe TRBD2 (6 bases). The CDR3 length is 14 residues. From germline, CDR1 is SGHTA and CDR2 FQGNSA. V lost 3 bases, J lost 3 bases, and 12 bases lay in between.

Concerning this clone itself: Other DNA sequences in the sample encode the same CDR3. The chain is built from TRBV6-1 and TRBJ2-7; D might be TRBD1 (6 bases). Trimming removed 3 bases at V and 1 base at J, with 10 bases between. The length of the CDR3 is 14 residues. Looked up from germline, CDR1 is MNHNS and CDR2 is SASEGT. Here the CDR3 DNA reads TGTGCCAGCAGTGACAGGGGCCTTTCCTACGAGCAGTACTTC. It codes for CASSDRGLSYEQYF.

The V gene is TRBV28, the J gene TRBJ2-7; 14 bases match TRBD2. Germline lookup yields CDR1 MDHEN and CDR2 SYDVKM. This CDR3 region has 19 residues. The ends lost 6 bases at V and 3 bases at J; junction bases unmatched: 16. DNA for the CDR3: TGTGCCAGCAGATTGACTAGCGGGAGGGTAGGGGATTCCGGCTACGAGCAGTACTTC. Its translation is CASRLTSGRVGDSGYEQYF.

This clone was detected once. V and J are TRBV11-3 and TRBJ2-1; TRBD2 agrees at 7 bases. The CDR3 has 13 amino acids. The ends lost 9 bases at V and 7 bases at J; junction bases unmatched: 9. The germline gives CDR1 SGHNT, CDR2 YENEEA. The CDR3 DNA reads as TGTGCCAGTCAAAGCGGGATAGAGAATGAGCAGTTCTTC. Its protein product is CASQSGIENEQFF. The complete variable domain, with remaining parts taken from reference TRBV11-3 and TRBJ2-1, reads EAGVVQSPRYKIIEKKQPVAFWCNPISGHNTLYWYLQNLGQGPELLIRYENEEAVDDSQLPKDRFSAERLKGVDSTLKIQPAELGDSAVYLCASQSGIENEQFFGPGTRLTVL.

The rearrangement joins TRBV30 to TRBJ2-3, with 12 bases fitting TRBD2. CDR1 is GTSNPN and CDR2 is SVGIG in the germline V gene (reference sequence). After removal of 2 bases from V and 0 bases from J, the junction contained 3 bases not matched to a gene. The CDR3 spans 16 residues. The CDR3 loop reads CAWSIGLAGSTDTQYF. CDR3 nucleotides: TGTGCCTGGAGTATCGGACTAGCGGGGAGCACAGATACGCAGTATTTT.

This sequence joins TRBV28 and TRBJ2-7, with TRBD1 identical over 9 bases. The CDR3 length is 14 residues. Per germline, CDR1 MDHEN and CDR2 SYDVKM. Trimming at V came to 5 bases and at J to 5 bases, leaving 7 bases not matched to a gene. CDR3 DNA: TGTGCCAGCAGTCAGACAGGGGGGTTTCACGAGCAGTACTTC. Its protein product is CASSQTGGFHEQYF.

This chain connects TRBV7-8 to TRBJ2-1; 15 positions agree with TRBD2. Trimming at V came to 6 bases and at J to 11 bases, leaving 20 bases not matched to a gene. CDR3 size: 19 residues. The germline V gene encodes CDR1 SGHVS and CDR2 FQNEAQ. The CDR3 is CASSYGLAGGPFFEAKQFF. For the CDR3, the DNA is TGTGCCAGCAGTTACGGACTAGCGGGAGGGCCATTCTTCGAGGCCAAGCAGTTCTTC.

V and J are TRBV28 and TRBJ1-2; a weak D match, TRBD1 (5 bases). Germline loops: CDR1 MDHEN, CDR2 SYDVKM. Deletions cut 3 bases from V and 4 bases from J, with 15 bases between. This CDR3 is 15 amino acids long. CDR3 sequence: CASSFLQAAAYGYTF. The DNA of the CDR3 is TGTGCCAGCAGTTTCTTACAGGCGGCGGCCTATGGCTACACCTTC.

J is TRBJ2-1 and V is TRBV7-8; 12 bases are shared with TRBD2. The length of the CDR3 is 15 residues. Germline CDR1 and CDR2: SGHVS and FQNEAQ. Unmatched junction bases numbered 7, after V lost 8 bases and J lost 5 bases. The CDR3 is CASQPLAGGHNEQFF. CDR3 sequence (DNA): TGTGCCAGCCAACCACTAGCGGGAGGACACAATGAGCAGTTCTTC.

This sequence joins TRBV28 and TRBJ2-1; perhaps TRBD2 as D (5 bases). The CDR3 extends over 14 amino acids. V dropped 5 bases and J dropped 6 bases, with 14 bases sitting between them. In germline, CDR1 is MDHEN, CDR2 SYDVKM. The CDR3 region has the DNA TGTGCCAGCAGTGGCGGCCCGGGGTTCAATGAGCAGTTCTTC. Its translation is CASSGGPGFNEQFF.

The V call is TRBV7-2, the J call TRBJ2-1; D not resolved. Trimming removed 1 base from V and 0 bases from J, with 7 bases in between. This CDR3 region has 15 residues. Germline-derived CDR1 and CDR2 are SGHTA and FQGNSA. Here the CDR3 reads CASSLGPVSYNEQFF. CDR3 DNA sequence: TGTGCCAGCAGCTTAGGGCCTGTCTCCTACAATGAGCAGTTCTTC.

The chain recombines TRBV19 with TRBJ2-2; D is ambiguous. Per the germline V gene, CDR1 is LNHDA and CDR2 is SQIVND (reference sequence). The germline V and J ends were trimmed by 10 bases and 3 bases, with 15 bases remaining between them. This CDR3 contains 14 residues. The CDR3, as DNA: TGTGCCACCGCCCTCCGGCAGGACACCGGGGAGCTGTTTTTT. It is translated as CATALRQDTGELFF.

In DNA, the CDR3 is TGTGCCAGTACTCGAATGGGACACGCTAATGAAAAACTGTTTTTT. Residues: CASTRMGHANEKLFF. The chain recombines TRBV19 with TRBJ1-4; tentative D call: TRBD1 (6 bases). Germline V CDR1 and CDR2: LNHDA, SQIVND (reference sequence). The CDR3 covers 15 residues. Trimming took off 7 bases at V and 3 bases at J, with 15 bases between the two ends.

The V gene is TRBV10-3, the J gene TRBJ2-7, with 7 bases aligning to TRBD2. This CDR3 is 12 amino acids long. The germline V gene has CDR1 ENHRY and CDR2 SYGVKD. Losses at the gene ends were 11 bases for V and 5 bases for J; bases not matched to a gene: 9. CDR3 residues: CASGLEVDEQYF. Here the CDR3 DNA reads TGTGCCTCAGGACTAGAGGTGGACGAGCAGTACTTC.

The genes are TRBV9 and TRBJ2-7; D might be TRBD2 (6 bases). Trimming took 3 bases from V and 7 from J, leaving 23 bases between them. The length of the CDR3 is 16 residues. In germline, CDR1 is SGDLS, CDR2 YYNGEE. The CDR3 DNA is TGTGCCAGCAGCGCCCGATACACGCCGGGGGTGTCAGAGCAGTACTTC. Translated: CASSARYTPGVSEQYF. Full variable domain (missing parts from reference TRBV9 and TRBJ2-7): DSGVTQTPKHLITATGQRVTLRCSPRSGDLSVYWYQQSLDQGLQFLIQYYNGEERAKGNILERFSAQQFPDLHSELNLSSLELGDSALYFCASSARYTPGVSEQYFGPGTRLTVT.

Turning to this clone: This CDR3 is also generated by other DNA sequences in the sample. The rearrangement links TRBV7-9 to TRBJ2-7, with D tentatively TRBD2 (5 bases). With 1 base removed from V and 3 bases from J, the gap between germline ends came to 7 bases. Germline assignment: CDR1 SEHNR and CDR2 FQNEAQ (reference sequence). The CDR3 covers 13 residues. The CDR3 DNA reads TGTGCCAGCAGCTTAGTCGGAGGCTACGAGCAGTACTTC. Its protein product is CASSLVGGYEQYF.

The chain joins TRBV29-1 to TRBJ1-2; 11 bases agree with TRBD1. Per the germline V gene, CDR1 is SQVTM and CDR2 is ANQGSEA. The CDR3 is made up of 18 amino acids. V dropped 0 bases and J dropped 5; count of bases not matched to a gene: 14. The CDR3 reads CSVEDLGQGAKGWYGYTF. Here the CDR3 DNA reads TGCAGCGTTGAAGATCTTGGACAGGGGGCGAAGGGATGGTATGGCTACACCTTC.

The chain employs TRBV7-6 and TRBJ1-4, with D perhaps matching TRBD1 (6 bases). CDR1 and CDR2 (germline): SGHVS, FNYEAQ. This CDR3 has 14 residues. V lost 5 bases and J lost 3, with 10 bases in between. CDR3 region: CASSVGGANEKLFF. The CDR3 DNA is TGTGCCAGCAGCGTAGGGGGAGCTAATGAAAAACTGTTTTTT. Combining the CDR3 with reference TRBV7-6 and TRBJ1-4 gives the whole variable domain GAGVSQSPRYKVTKRGQDVALRCDPISGHVSLYWYRQALGQGPEFLTYFNYEAQQDKSGLPNDRFSAERPEGSISTLTIQRTEQRDSAMYRCASSVGGANEKLFFGSGTQLSVL.

CDR3 in amino acids: CASSLAGRAYNEQFF. The DNA for the CDR3 is TGTGCCAGCAGCTTAGCTGGGAGGGCCTACAATGAGCAGTTCTTC. The V gene is TRBV11-3, the J gene TRBJ2-1; TRBD2 aligns across 7 bases. This CDR3 comprises 15 residues. The germline gives CDR1 SGHNT, CDR2 YENEEA. V lost 1 base, J lost 2 bases, and 2 bases stayed unmatched.

CDR3 bases: TGCAGCGTTGAAGGGACAGAGTACAATGAGCAGTTCTTC. This gives the protein CSVEGTEYNEQFF. V and J are TRBV29-1 and TRBJ2-1; possible D gene TRBD1, 6 bases. There are 13 residues in the CDR3. CDR1 is SQVTM, CDR2 ANQGSEA, per germline. V dropped 1 base and J dropped 4 bases, with 8 bases sitting between them.

V is TRBV7-9 and J is TRBJ2-3, with 10 nucleotides matching TRBD2. This CDR3 is built from 16 residues. With 4 bases clipped from V and 2 bases from J, the junction kept 6 bases outside the gene matches. The germline V gene has CDR1 SEHNR and CDR2 FQNEAQ (reference sequence). CDR3 residues: CASSYGLAENTDTQYF. The CDR3 DNA reads TGTGCCAGCAGCTACGGACTAGCGGAGAACACAGATACGCAGTATTTT.

The chain recombines TRBV19 with TRBJ1-6; 7 positions agree with TRBD1. This CDR3 is built from 16 residues. V trimming: 3 bases; J trimming: 0 bases; junction bases outside the gene matches: 2. CDR1 LNHDA and CDR2 SQIVND come from the germline V gene (reference sequence). CDR3 nucleotide sequence: TGTGCCAGTAGTATGACAGGGATCTCCTATAATTCACCCCTCCACTTT. Its translation is CASSMTGISYNSPLHF.

CDR3 DNA sequence: TGCGCCAGCAGCCTGGGACAGGGGGTCGGTGGCTACACCTTC. Amino acid sequence: CASSLGQGVGGYTF. The rearrangement links TRBV5-1 to TRBJ1-2; 11 bases agree with TRBD1. The V gene end was trimmed by 4 bases and the J gene end by 7 bases; junction bases not matched to a gene: 6. The CDR3 sequence is 14 residues long. The germline CDR1 and CDR2 sequences are SGHRS and YFSETQ.

This rearrangement joins TRBV5-1 to TRBJ1-1, with TRBD1 as a possible D gene (5 bases). This CDR3 comprises 15 residues. V was shortened by 2 bases and J by 3 bases, with 14 bases between the two germline ends. Germline values: CDR1 SGHRS, CDR2 YFSETQ. The CDR3 DNA sequence: TGCGCCAGCAGCTTCTCCGGGGGGGATTACACTGAAGCTTTCTTT. Translating it yields CASSFSGGDYTEAFF.